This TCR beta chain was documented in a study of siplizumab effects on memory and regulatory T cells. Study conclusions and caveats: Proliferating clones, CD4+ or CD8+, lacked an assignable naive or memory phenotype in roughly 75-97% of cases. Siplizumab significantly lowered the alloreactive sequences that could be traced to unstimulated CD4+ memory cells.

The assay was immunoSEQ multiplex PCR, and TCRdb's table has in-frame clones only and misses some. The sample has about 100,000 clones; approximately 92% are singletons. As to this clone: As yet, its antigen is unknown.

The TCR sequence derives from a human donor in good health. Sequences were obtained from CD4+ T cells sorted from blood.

The CDR3 is CATSRGDAAGGIAFF. In DNA, the CDR3 is TGTGCCACCAGCAGGGGCGACGCGGCCGGGGGGATAGCTTTCTTT. V is TRBV15 and J is TRBJ1-1; a weak D match, TRBD1 (5 bases). This CDR3 comprises 15 residues. V gave up 3 bases and J gave up 10 bases, with 21 bases separating them. Looked up from germline, CDR1 is LNHNV and CDR2 is YYDKDF (reference sequence). Full variable domain (outside the CDR3, taken from reference TRBV15 and TRBJ1-1): DAMVIQNPRYQVTQFGKPVTLSCSQTLNHNVMYWYQQKSSQAPKLLFHYYDKDFNNEADTPDNFQSRRPNTSFCFLDIRSPGLGDTAMYLCATSRGDAAGGIAFFGQGTRLTVV.